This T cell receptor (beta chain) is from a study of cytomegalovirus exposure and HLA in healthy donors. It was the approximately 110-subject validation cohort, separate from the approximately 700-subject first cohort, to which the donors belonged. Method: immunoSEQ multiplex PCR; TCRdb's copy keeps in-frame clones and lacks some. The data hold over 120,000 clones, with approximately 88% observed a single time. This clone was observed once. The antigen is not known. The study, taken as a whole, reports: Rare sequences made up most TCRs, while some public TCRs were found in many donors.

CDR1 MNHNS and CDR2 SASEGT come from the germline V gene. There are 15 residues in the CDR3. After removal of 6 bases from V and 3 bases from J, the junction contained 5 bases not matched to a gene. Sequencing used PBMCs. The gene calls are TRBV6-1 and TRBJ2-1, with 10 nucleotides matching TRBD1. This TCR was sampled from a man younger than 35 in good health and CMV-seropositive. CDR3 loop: CASRRDRGSYNEQFF. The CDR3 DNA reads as TGTGCCAGCAGGCGGGACAGGGGCAGCTACAATGAGCAGTTCTTC.